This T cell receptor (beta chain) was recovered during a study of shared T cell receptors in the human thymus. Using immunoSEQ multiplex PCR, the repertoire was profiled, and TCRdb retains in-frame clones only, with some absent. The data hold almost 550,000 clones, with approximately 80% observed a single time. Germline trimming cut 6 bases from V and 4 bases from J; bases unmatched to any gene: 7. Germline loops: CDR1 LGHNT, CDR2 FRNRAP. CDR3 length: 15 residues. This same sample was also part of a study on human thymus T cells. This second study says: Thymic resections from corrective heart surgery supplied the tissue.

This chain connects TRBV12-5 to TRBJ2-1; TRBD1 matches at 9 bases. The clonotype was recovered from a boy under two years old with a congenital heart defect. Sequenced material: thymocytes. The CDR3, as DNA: TGTGCTAGTGGCCCCGACAGGGGGGCTTACAATGAGCAGTTCTTC. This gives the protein CASGPDRGAYNEQFF.